The clone carrying this T cell receptor (beta chain) was recorded many times. The antigen remains unidentified. The data were obtained in a study of T cells in Graves' hyperthyroidism and ophthalmopathy. The CDR3 spans 14 residues. Deletions cut 4 bases from V and 1 base from J, with 10 bases between. Germline CDR1 is MNHEY and CDR2 is SMNVEV (reference sequence). Study-level findings and limits: A 13 V-J model separated ophthalmopathy from stable hyperthyroidism.

Patients were excluded because of uncontrolled infection, other autoimmune disease, pregnancy or lactation. Fresh peripheral blood, around 11 ml of it, supplied the PBMCs. Amplification targeted TCR beta CDR3 regions from RNA transcripts. HTBI primers were used for first-round RT-PCR of the TCR CDR3. TCRdb called the multiplex PCR reads again in MiXCR, with one record for every CDR3 protein. The sample yields a few hundred thousand distinct CDR3 sequences, around 21% seen once. This clonotype was sampled from a young man with Graves' hyperthyroidism. The chain joins TRBV27 to TRBJ1-1, with D possibly TRBD1 on 6 matching bases. The sequencing input was blood. In DNA form, the CDR3 reads TGTGCCAGCAGTTATCAGGGGACGAACACTGAAGCTTTCTTT. This codes for CASSYQGTNTEAFF.